Following are 9 T cell receptor beta chains from one sample sequenced in a study of T cell responses to AZD1222 COVID-19 vaccine. Profiling relied on immunoSEQ multiplex PCR, and the TCRdb table lists in-frame clones only, not all of them. This table has 190,000 or so clones, just over 90% appearing once. The starting material was peripheral blood, obtained 28 days after the second AZD1222 dose. These receptors all come from an adult who received the AZD1222 COVID-19 vaccine.

Here the CDR3 reads CASSSPGTRNIQYF. In nucleotides, the CDR3 is TGTGCCAGCAGCTCGCCGGGGACTCGAAACATTCAGTACTTC. This chain connects TRBV7-9 to TRBJ2-4, with a possible D match to TRBD2 (6 bases). Trimming shortened V by 4 bases and J by 6 bases, and 13 bases separated the two germline ends. The CDR3 has 14 residues. Per germline, CDR1 SEHNR and CDR2 FQNEAQ (reference sequence).

This clone was seen more than once but under ten times. The chain uses TRBV5-1 and TRBJ1-5; 8 nucleotides match TRBD1. The CDR3 has 15 amino acids. V lost 4 bases and J lost 0; bases outside the gene matches: 3. The germline gives CDR1 SGHRS, CDR2 YFSETQ. The CDR3 region is CASSVTGDSNQPQHF. CDR3 in DNA: TGCGCCAGCAGCGTGACAGGGGATAGCAATCAGCCCCAGCATTTT.

The V and J genes are TRBV4-3 and TRBJ2-3, with a tentative D call TRBD1 (5 bases). Germline-derived CDR1 and CDR2 are LGHNA and YSLEER. The CDR3 loop spans 15 amino acids. V lost 4 bases and J lost 0, with 11 bases in between. The CDR3 here is CASSPDNSSTDTQYF. The CDR3 DNA follows: TGCGCCAGCAGCCCGGACAACTCTAGCACAGATACGCAGTATTTT.

The chain employs TRBV9 and TRBJ2-1; 11 nucleotides line up with TRBD2. CDR1 SGDLS and CDR2 YYNGEE come from the germline V gene. Trimming at V came to 4 bases and at J to 15 bases, leaving 24 bases not matched to a gene. This CDR3 has 18 residues. The CDR3 DNA reads TGTGCCAGCAGCTTACGCCGGGCGACTAGCGGGAATTTTTTGGTACGGTTCTTC. It is translated as CASSLRRATSGNFLVRFF.

This clone was picked up one time. The chain combines TRBV7-3 with TRBJ2-7, with TRBD2 identical over 14 bases. CDR1 SGHTA and CDR2 FQGTGA come from the germline V gene. V gave up 5 bases and J gave up 5 bases; unmatched junction bases: 8. CDR3 length: 16 residues. The CDR3 bases are TGTGCCAGCAGCACCCCCGGGACTAGCGGGGGTAACGAGCAGTACTTC. This gives the protein CASSTPGTSGGNEQYF.

The gene calls are TRBV24-1 and TRBJ2-3; 8 positions agree with TRBD2. CDR3 size: 17 residues. CDR1 is KGHDR and CDR2 is SFDVKD in the germline V gene. V lost 2 bases and J lost 4; bases outside the gene matches: 10. CDR3 loop: CATSDSLSGTRADTQYF. CDR3 sequence (DNA): TGTGCCACCAGTGATTCCCTGTCTGGGACTAGGGCAGATACGCAGTATTTT.

In this sample, this clone turned up once. V and J are TRBV30 and TRBJ1-1; D gene unclear. V was shortened by 1 base and J by 1 base, with 4 bases between the two germline ends. Germline assignment: CDR1 GTSNPN and CDR2 SVGIG (reference sequence). The CDR3 is 12 residues long. Here the CDR3 reads CAWSDKNTEAFF. The CDR3 DNA follows: TGTGCCTGGAGTGACAAGAACACTGAAGCTTTCTTT.

The chain is built from TRBV5-1 and TRBJ1-2; 9 bases match TRBD1. This CDR3 region has 13 residues. Germline CDR1 reads SGHRS; CDR2 reads YFSETQ. V dropped 1 base and J dropped 6; count of bases not matched to a gene: 1. DNA for the CDR3: TGCGCCAGCAGCTTGTGGACAGGGGATGGCTACACCTTC. This translates into CASSLWTGDGYTF.

The sample holds a few counts of this clone. V gene TRBV10-3 combines with J gene TRBJ2-2; D not resolved. Trimming took 0 bases from V and 0 from J, leaving 11 bases between them. Per the germline V gene, CDR1 is ENHRY and CDR2 is SYGVKD. The CDR3 totals 17 residues. The CDR3 DNA reads as TGTGCCATCAGTGAGTCTAGGAGAAACGCGAACACCGGGGAGCTGTTTTTT. Amino acids: CAISESRRNANTGELFF.